This T cell receptor beta chain is from a study of T-cell memory formation after mild COVID-19. In the study overall: The study found TCR clusters largely donor specific.

Trimming left V 1 base short and J 3 bases short, with 12 bases between. CDR3 size: 14 residues. Germline V gene sequence: CDR1 DFQATT, CDR2 SNEGSKA (reference sequence). This clonotype was seen only a few times. MiXCR, applied by TCRdb to the 5' RACE reads, yields one record per CDR3 protein. The sample carries about 100,000 distinct CDR3 sequences, roughly 11% recorded once. The source material was PBMCs or a T cell subset sorted from them (not recorded which). The chain couples TRBV20-1 to TRBJ1-1, with D unclear. This receptor was obtained from a man aged 18 to 30 who had mild COVID-19 (a few samples of this study predate the infection). Cell type and time point are not known. The CDR3 spells CSARVLLGDTEAFF. In nucleotides, the CDR3 is TGCAGTGCTAGAGTTCTCCTTGGCGACACTGAAGCTTTCTTT.